The table lists the clone carrying this TCR beta chain with a few counts. As yet, its antigen is unknown. This specimen belongs to a study of cytomegalovirus exposure and HLA in healthy donors. Amplification used 60 Vbeta primers and 13 Jbeta primers. Method: immunoSEQ multiplex PCR; TCRdb's copy keeps in-frame clones and lacks some. The sample contains 63,000 or so clones, around 85% of which appear only once. Broader study findings: Most TCR sequences were uncommon, yet certain public TCRs appeared in many donors.

Everyone who donated was a healthy bone marrow donor. The sequenced sample consisted of PBMCs. This TCR came from a woman between 25 and 40 years old in good health and CMV-seronegative.

This CDR3 is CASSLAQRETDTQYF. The CDR3 DNA follows: TGTGCCAGCAGCTTAGCTCAGCGGGAGACAGATACGCAGTATTTT. The V call is TRBV7-8, the J call TRBJ2-3; 8 positions agree with TRBD2. Germline trimming cut 0 bases from V and 3 bases from J; bases unmatched to any gene: 2. CDR1 and CDR2 from the germline V gene are SGHVS and FQNEAQ. CDR3 length equals 15 residues.